This T cell receptor (beta chain) was sequenced in a study of OX40 agonist ivuxolimab in advanced cancers. Overall study: Treatment of patients was with ivuxolimab, an agonistic anti-OX40 (CD134) antibody. Antecedent anti-PD-1, anti-PD-L1 or anti-CTLA-4 therapy was permissible, with roughly 36% having received some. General study results and limits: Among the least clonally expanded were partial responders at 0.1-3.0 mg/kg.

Anyone with autoimmune disease history or systemic immunosuppression was excluded. The CDR3 is made up of 13 amino acids. V lost 1 base to trimming and J lost 7 bases, with 11 bases between them. Germline V CDR1 and CDR2: SQVTM, ANQGSEA. Note on this clone: What it recognizes is unknown.

TCRdb's copy holds only in-frame clones and misses some; the assay was immunoSEQ multiplex PCR. The repertoire holds under 20,000 clones, with more than 80% as singletons. The source material was CD4+ or CD8+ T cells sorted from blood, sampled in a trial of the OX40 agonist ivuxolimab. The sequence derives from an adult with an advanced solid tumor such as melanoma, head and neck, liver or kidney cancer. This sequence joins TRBV29-1 and TRBJ2-1, with D hard to call. The chain's CDR3 is CSVEGIRSNEQFF. The CDR3 nucleotides read TGCAGCGTTGAAGGCATCCGGTCGAATGAGCAGTTCTTC.